These T cell receptor beta chains were read from a single sample in a study of shared T cell receptors in the human thymus. The protocol was immunoSEQ multiplex PCR, while the TCRdb copy is restricted to in-frame clones and leaves out a portion. The sample carries under 850,000 clones, 85% to 90% recorded once. The same sample was also used in a study of human thymus T cells.

The sequencing input was thymocytes. The receptors originated from a boy under three years old with a congenital heart defect. The CDR3 runs from the conserved cysteine through the conserved F or W. Each record gives: D gene, CDR3 length, J gene, clone size, V gene, CDR3 protein, CDR3 DNA. A D gene is named only where the DNA matches it firmly. Some rows have no size entry. The others give once, few or many, or a class for an expanded clone.

D: .
length: 15
J: TRBJ2-7
size: .
V: TRBV11-2
CDR3: CASSFRGRGGYEQYF
DNA: TGTGCCAGCAGCTTCCGAGGCAGAGGGGGATACGAGCAGTACTTC

D: .
length: 14
J: TRBJ1-4
size: .
V: TRBV4-3
CDR3: CASSLFLRGEKLFF
DNA: TGCGCCAGCAGCTTGTTCTTAAGAGGGGAAAAACTGTTTTTT

D: TRBD2
length: 16
J: TRBJ2-1
size: .
V: TRBV6-4
CDR3: CASSPSSGGSYNEQFF
DNA: TGTGCCAGCAGCCCATCTAGCGGGGGCTCCTACAATGAGCAGTTCTTC

D: .
length: 14
J: TRBJ2-2
size: .
V: TRBV5-1
CDR3: CASSLGGDTGELFF
DNA: TGCGCCAGCAGCTTAGGGGGGGACACCGGGGAGCTGTTTTTT

D: .
length: 14
J: TRBJ2-7
size: .
V: TRBV5-1
CDR3: CASSLVGGRYEQYF
DNA: TGCGCCAGCAGCTTGGTTGGCGGAAGGTACGAGCAGTACTTC

D: .
length: 18
J: TRBJ2-2
size: .
V: TRBV7-2
CDR3: CASSPEPRWLVNTGELFF
DNA: TGTGCCAGCAGCCCAGAACCTCGTTGGTTGGTGAACACCGGGGAGCTGTTTTTT

D: .
length: 14
J: TRBJ2-3
size: .
V: TRBV19
CDR3: CASSIGTPTDTQYF
DNA: TGTGCCAGTAGTATAGGTACACCTACAGATACGCAGTATTTT

D: TRBD2
length: 16
J: TRBJ2-7
size: once
V: TRBV11-2
CDR3: CASSLDLKREAHEQYF
DNA: TGTGCCAGCAGCTTAGATTTAAAGCGGGAGGCCCACGAGCAGTACTTC

D: .
length: 16
J: TRBJ2-3
size: few
V: TRBV4-3
CDR3: CASSPGGWEATDTQYF
DNA: TGCGCCAGCAGCCCCGGGGGATGGGAGGCTACAGATACGCAGTATTTT

D: TRBD1
length: 18
J: TRBJ1-3
size: once
V: TRBV18
CDR3: CASSSGTHRGFGGNTIYF
DNA: TGTGCCAGCTCATCGGGAACCCACAGGGGATTCGGTGGAAACACCATATATTTT

D: TRBD2
length: 15
J: TRBJ2-4
size: .
V: TRBV15
CDR3: CATSQRDVAKNIQYF
DNA: TGTGCCACCAGTCAGCGGGATGTGGCCAAAAACATTCAGTACTTC

D: .
length: 11
J: TRBJ1-4
size: .
V: TRBV29-1
CDR3: CSVLCREKLFF
DNA: TGCAGCGTTCTTTGCCGGGAAAAACTGTTTTTT

D: TRBD1
length: 15
J: TRBJ2-1
size: .
V: TRBV27
CDR3: CASSPSRGTYNEQFF
DNA: TGTGCCAGCAGTCCCAGCAGGGGGACCTACAATGAGCAGTTCTTC

D: TRBD2
length: 13
J: TRBJ2-7
size: .
V: TRBV28
CDR3: CASTPGLVYEQYF
DNA: TGTGCCAGCACTCCCGGACTAGTCTACGAGCAGTACTTC

D: .
length: 15
J: TRBJ1-4
size: .
V: TRBV4-2
CDR3: CASSQDEGTNEKLFF
DNA: TGTGCCAGCAGCCAAGATGAGGGAACTAATGAAAAACTGTTTTTT

D: .
length: 12
J: TRBJ2-2
size: once
V: TRBV2
CDR3: CASKGATGELFF
DNA: TGTGCCAGCAAAGGGGCCACCGGGGAGCTGTTTTTT

D: TRBD2
length: 16
J: TRBJ2-7
size: .
V: TRBV11-3
CDR3: CASSLRTSERGYEQYF
DNA: TGTGCCAGCAGCTTGAGGACTAGCGAAAGGGGCTACGAGCAGTACTTC

D: TRBD1
length: 15
J: TRBJ1-2
size: few
V: TRBV6-5
CDR3: CASSHRGPPLYGYTF
DNA: TGTGCCAGCAGTCACAGGGGGCCCCCTCTCTATGGCTACACCTTC

D: TRBD2
length: 17
J: TRBJ2-3
size: .
V: TRBV25-1
CDR3: CASSEYEERERTDTQYF
DNA: TGTGCCAGCAGTGAATATGAGGAGCGGGAGCGGACAGATACGCAGTATTTT

D: TRBD2
length: 16
J: TRBJ2-7
size: .
V: TRBV13
CDR3: CASSRRLAGVLPEQYF
DNA: TGTGCCAGCAGCCGCCGACTAGCGGGAGTCCTCCCGGAGCAGTACTTC

D: TRBD2
length: 14
J: TRBJ2-5
size: .
V: TRBV14
CDR3: CASSQVSGGETQYF
DNA: TGTGCCAGCAGCCAAGTGAGCGGGGGGGAGACCCAGTACTTC

D: TRBD1
length: 15
J: TRBJ1-4
size: .
V: TRBV5-4
CDR3: CASSLRGTGNEKLFF
DNA: TGTGCCAGCAGCTTAAGAGGGACAGGGAACGAAAAACTGTTTTTT

D: TRBD1
length: 15
J: TRBJ2-5
size: .
V: TRBV25-1
CDR3: CASSPMGTAQETQYF
DNA: TGTGCCAGCAGTCCAATGGGGACAGCCCAAGAGACCCAGTACTTC

D: TRBD2
length: 19
J: TRBJ2-1
size: .
V: TRBV5-6
CDR3: CASSSPGLAGDGGYNEQFF
DNA: TGTGCCAGCAGCTCGCCGGGACTAGCGGGAGACGGAGGGTACAATGAGCAGTTCTTC

D: .
length: 14
J: TRBJ1-5
size: .
V: TRBV9
CDR3: CASSVPSSNQPQHF
DNA: TGTGCCAGCAGCGTACCCTCTAGCAATCAGCCCCAGCATTTT

D: TRBD2
length: 17
J: TRBJ2-3
size: once
V: TRBV2
CDR3: CASSDGRREGPTDTQYF
DNA: TGTGCCAGCAGTGATGGTCGGCGGGAGGGCCCGACAGATACGCAGTATTTT

D: .
length: 14
J: TRBJ2-7
size: .
V: TRBV21-1
CDR3: CASRTPGFSYEQYF
DNA: TGTGCCAGCAGAACCCCAGGATTCTCCTACGAGCAGTACTTC

D: .
length: 13
J: TRBJ1-1
size: .
V: TRBV27
CDR3: CASSCPGDSEAFF
DNA: TGTGCCAGCAGTTGCCCAGGCGATTCCGAAGCTTTCTTT

D: .
length: 17
J: TRBJ2-7
size: .
V: TRBV30
CDR3: CAWTVGPRSTGSYEQYF
DNA: TGTGCCTGGACCGTGGGTCCTCGGTCGACTGGGTCCTACGAGCAGTACTTC

D: .
length: 14
J: TRBJ2-4
size: .
V: TRBV5-6
CDR3: CASSPKSAKNIQYF
DNA: TGTGCCAGCAGCCCTAAGTCGGCCAAAAACATTCAGTACTTC

D: .
length: 15
J: TRBJ2-1
size: .
V: TRBV7-2
CDR3: CASSVRGRTKNEQFF
DNA: TGTGCCAGCAGCGTGCGAGGGCGGACGAAGAATGAGCAGTTCTTC

D: TRBD2
length: 16
J: TRBJ2-5
size: once
V: TRBV5-1
CDR3: CASSALTSGAQETQYF
DNA: TGCGCCAGCAGCGCCCTCACTAGCGGGGCCCAAGAGACCCAGTACTTC

D: .
length: 13
J: TRBJ2-5
size: .
V: TRBV10-3
CDR3: CAIAAGYQETQYF
DNA: TGTGCCATCGCGGCAGGGTACCAAGAGACCCAGTACTTC

D: .
length: 17
J: TRBJ1-2
size: .
V: TRBV11-2
CDR3: CASSLERRKGADYGYTF
DNA: TGTGCCAGCAGCTTAGAGAGGAGAAAAGGGGCAGACTATGGCTACACCTTC

D: .
length: 11
J: TRBJ2-1
size: .
V: TRBV27
CDR3: CASRRGNGQFF
DNA: TGTGCCAGCAGGAGGGGGAATGGGCAGTTCTTC

D: .
length: 15
J: TRBJ2-7
size: once
V: TRBV7-9
CDR3: CASTFKGDAPYEQYF
DNA: TGTGCCAGCACCTTTAAGGGGGACGCCCCCTACGAGCAGTACTTC

D: TRBD2
length: 19
J: TRBJ2-1
size: .
V: TRBV4-3
CDR3: CASSPNRAGVERSYNEQFF
DNA: TGCGCCAGCAGCCCCAATAGAGCGGGAGTGGAGCGCTCCTACAATGAGCAGTTCTTC

D: .
length: 17
J: TRBJ1-5
size: .
V: TRBV4-1
CDR3: CASSQDRGSGPNQPQHF
DNA: TGCGCCAGCAGCCAAGATAGGGGATCTGGCCCCAATCAGCCCCAGCATTTT

D: .
length: 14
J: TRBJ1-2
size: few
V: TRBV6-5
CDR3: CASSYSHRAGGYTF
DNA: TGTGCCAGCAGTTACTCGCACAGGGCGGGTGGCTACACCTTC

D: TRBD2
length: 18
J: TRBJ2-1
size: .
V: TRBV7-9
CDR3: CASSYGGLAGGVRYEQFF
DNA: TGTGCCAGCAGCTACGGGGGACTAGCGGGAGGTGTGCGTTATGAGCAGTTCTTC

D: .
length: 18
J: TRBJ2-7
size: .
V: TRBV12-5
CDR3: CASGLQKRRQVPPVEQYF
DNA: TGTGCTAGTGGTTTGCAAAAGAGGAGACAGGTACCTCCGGTCGAGCAGTACTTC

D: TRBD2
length: 15
J: TRBJ2-1
size: .
V: TRBV30
CDR3: CAWSAEREPHNEQFF
DNA: TGTGCCTGGAGTGCTGAGCGGGAGCCCCACAATGAGCAGTTCTTC

D: TRBD2
length: 15
J: TRBJ2-7
size: .
V: TRBV25-1
CDR3: CASSPPGLADYEQYF
DNA: TGTGCCAGCAGTCCTCCGGGACTAGCAGACTACGAGCAGTACTTC

D: TRBD2
length: 14
J: TRBJ2-3
size: .
V: TRBV28
CDR3: CASSFMGGEDTQYF
DNA: TGTGCCAGCAGTTTTATGGGGGGGGAAGATACGCAGTATTTT

D: TRBD1
length: 16
J: TRBJ2-7
size: .
V: TRBV18
CDR3: CASSPTPSGQGNEQYF
DNA: TGTGCCAGCTCACCGACTCCAAGCGGACAGGGGAACGAGCAGTACTTC

D: TRBD2
length: 17
J: TRBJ2-1
size: .
V: TRBV7-3
CDR3: CASSRTRTSGINNEQFF
DNA: TGTGCCAGCAGCCGAACTCGGACTAGCGGGATTAACAATGAGCAGTTCTTC

D: TRBD2
length: 20
J: TRBJ2-3
size: .
V: TRBV7-8
CDR3: CASSLMASGRARYRTDTQYF
DNA: TGTGCCAGCAGCCTAATGGCTAGCGGGAGGGCCCGGTATCGCACAGATACGCAGTATTTT

D: TRBD2
length: 23
J: TRBJ2-1
size: .
V: TRBV13
CDR3: CASSPGQFAWTSGTKDLYNEQFF
DNA: TGTGCCAGCAGCCCCGGACAGTTCGCCTGGACTAGCGGGACAAAGGACCTCTACAATGAGCAGTTCTTC